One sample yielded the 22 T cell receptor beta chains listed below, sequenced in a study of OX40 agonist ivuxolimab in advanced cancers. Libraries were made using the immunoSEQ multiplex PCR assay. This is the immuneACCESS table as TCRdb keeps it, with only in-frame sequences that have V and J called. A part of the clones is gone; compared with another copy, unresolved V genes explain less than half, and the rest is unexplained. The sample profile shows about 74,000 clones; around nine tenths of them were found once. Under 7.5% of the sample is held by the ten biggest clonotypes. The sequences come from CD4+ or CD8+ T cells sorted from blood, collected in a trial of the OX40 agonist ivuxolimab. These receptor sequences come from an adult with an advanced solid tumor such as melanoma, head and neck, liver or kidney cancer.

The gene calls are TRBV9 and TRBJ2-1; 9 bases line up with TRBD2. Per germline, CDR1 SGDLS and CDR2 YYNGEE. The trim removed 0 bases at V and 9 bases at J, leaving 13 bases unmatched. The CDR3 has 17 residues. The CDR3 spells CASSVGLAGVEFGEQFF. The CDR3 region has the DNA TGTGCCAGCAGCGTAGGATTAGCGGGAGTCGAATTCGGTGAGCAGTTCTTC.

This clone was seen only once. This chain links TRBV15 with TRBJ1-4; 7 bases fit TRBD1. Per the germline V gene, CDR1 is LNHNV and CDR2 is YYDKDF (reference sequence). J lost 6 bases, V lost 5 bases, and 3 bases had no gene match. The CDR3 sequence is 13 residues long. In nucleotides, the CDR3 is TGTGCCACCAGCGAACAGGGGTATGAAAAACTGTTTTTT. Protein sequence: CATSEQGYEKLFF. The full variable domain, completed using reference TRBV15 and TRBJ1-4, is DAMVIQNPRYQVTQFGKPVTLSCSQTLNHNVMYWYQQKSSQAPKLLFHYYDKDFNNEADTPDNFQSRRPNTSFCFLDIRSPGLGDTAMYLCATSEQGYEKLFFGSGTQLSVL.

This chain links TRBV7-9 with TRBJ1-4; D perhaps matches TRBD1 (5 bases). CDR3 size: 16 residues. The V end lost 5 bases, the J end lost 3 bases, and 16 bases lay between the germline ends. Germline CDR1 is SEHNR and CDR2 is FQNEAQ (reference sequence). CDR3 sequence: CASSPPLPGPNEKLFF. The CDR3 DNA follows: TGTGCCAGCAGCCCCCCCCTCCCGGGGCCTAATGAAAAACTGTTTTTT.

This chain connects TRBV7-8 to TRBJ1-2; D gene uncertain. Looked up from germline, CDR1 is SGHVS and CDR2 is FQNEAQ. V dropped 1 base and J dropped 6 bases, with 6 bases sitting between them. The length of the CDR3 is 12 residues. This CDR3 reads CASSLERNGYTF. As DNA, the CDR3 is TGTGCCAGCAGCTTAGAGAGGAATGGCTACACCTTC.

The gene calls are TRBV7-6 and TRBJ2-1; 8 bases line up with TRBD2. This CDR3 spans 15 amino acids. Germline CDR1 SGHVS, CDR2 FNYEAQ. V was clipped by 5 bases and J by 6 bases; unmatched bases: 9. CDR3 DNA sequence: TGTGCCAGCAGCCCCTGGACGGGGGGGCCCAATGAGCAGTTCTTC. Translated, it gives CASSPWTGGPNEQFF.

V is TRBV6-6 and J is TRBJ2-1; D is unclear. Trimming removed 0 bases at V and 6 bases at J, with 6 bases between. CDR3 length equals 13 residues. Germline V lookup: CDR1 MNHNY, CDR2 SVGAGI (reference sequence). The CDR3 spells CASSYSDPNEQFF. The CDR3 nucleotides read TGTGCCAGCAGTTACTCTGACCCCAATGAGCAGTTCTTC.

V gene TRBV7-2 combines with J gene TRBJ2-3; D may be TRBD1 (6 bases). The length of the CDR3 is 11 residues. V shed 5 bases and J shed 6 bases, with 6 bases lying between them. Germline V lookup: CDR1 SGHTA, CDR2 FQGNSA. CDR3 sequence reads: CASSTGDTQYF. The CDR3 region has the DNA TGTGCCAGCAGCACAGGGGATACGCAGTATTTT.

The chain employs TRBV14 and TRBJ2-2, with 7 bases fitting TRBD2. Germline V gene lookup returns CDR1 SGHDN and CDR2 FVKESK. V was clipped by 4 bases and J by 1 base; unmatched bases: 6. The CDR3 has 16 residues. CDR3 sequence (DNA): TGTGCCAGCAGCCCTTGGGAGGGCCAGAACACCGGGGAGCTGTTTTTT. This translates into CASSPWEGQNTGELFF.

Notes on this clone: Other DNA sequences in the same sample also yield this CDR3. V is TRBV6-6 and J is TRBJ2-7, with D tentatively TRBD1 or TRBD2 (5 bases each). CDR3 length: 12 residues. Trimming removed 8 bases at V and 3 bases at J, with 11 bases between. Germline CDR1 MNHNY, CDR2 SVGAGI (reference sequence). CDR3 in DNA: TGTGCCAGCGGGACCTCTGGCTACGAGCAGTACTTC. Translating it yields CASGTSGYEQYF.

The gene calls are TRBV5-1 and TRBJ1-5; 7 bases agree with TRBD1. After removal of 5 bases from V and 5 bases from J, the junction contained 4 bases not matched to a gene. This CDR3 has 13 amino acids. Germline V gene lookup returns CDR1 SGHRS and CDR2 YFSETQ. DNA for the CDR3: TGCGCCAGCAGGACAGGGCACGATCAGCCCCAGCATTTT. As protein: CASRTGHDQPQHF.

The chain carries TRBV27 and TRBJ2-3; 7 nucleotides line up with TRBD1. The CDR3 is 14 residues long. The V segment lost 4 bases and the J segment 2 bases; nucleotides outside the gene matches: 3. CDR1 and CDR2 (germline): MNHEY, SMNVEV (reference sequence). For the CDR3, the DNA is TGTGCCAGCAGTTGGGACAGATTCACAGATACGCAGTATTTT. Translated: CASSWDRFTDTQYF.

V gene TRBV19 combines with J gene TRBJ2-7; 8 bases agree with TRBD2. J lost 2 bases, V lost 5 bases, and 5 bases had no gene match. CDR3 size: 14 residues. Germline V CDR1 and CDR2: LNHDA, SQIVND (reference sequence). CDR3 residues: CASSFSGMAYEQYF. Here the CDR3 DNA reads TGTGCCAGTAGTTTTAGCGGGATGGCCTACGAGCAGTACTTC.

The DNA of the CDR3 is TGTGCCAGCAGCTTCCGGACAGGGCGAGAGACCCAGTACTTC. Protein: CASSFRTGRETQYF. The chain carries TRBV7-9 and TRBJ2-5, with TRBD1 identical over 8 bases. The CDR3 has 14 residues. Trimming cost V 3 bases and J 4 bases; bases outside gene matches: 4. The germline gives CDR1 SEHNR, CDR2 FQNEAQ (reference sequence).

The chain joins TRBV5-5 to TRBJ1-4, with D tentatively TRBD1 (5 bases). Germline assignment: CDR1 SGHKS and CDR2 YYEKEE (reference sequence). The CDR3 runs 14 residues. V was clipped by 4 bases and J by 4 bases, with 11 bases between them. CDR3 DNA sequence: TGTGCCAGCAGCGACCCAGGGTATAATGAAAAACTGTTTTTT. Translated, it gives CASSDPGYNEKLFF.

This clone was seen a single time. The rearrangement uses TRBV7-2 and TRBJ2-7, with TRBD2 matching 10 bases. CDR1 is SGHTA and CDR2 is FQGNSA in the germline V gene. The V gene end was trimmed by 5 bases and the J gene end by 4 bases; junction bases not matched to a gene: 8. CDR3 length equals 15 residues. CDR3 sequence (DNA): TGTGCCAGCAGCGCCCGGACTAGCGGCCAGTACGAGCAGTACTTC. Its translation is CASSARTSGQYEQYF.

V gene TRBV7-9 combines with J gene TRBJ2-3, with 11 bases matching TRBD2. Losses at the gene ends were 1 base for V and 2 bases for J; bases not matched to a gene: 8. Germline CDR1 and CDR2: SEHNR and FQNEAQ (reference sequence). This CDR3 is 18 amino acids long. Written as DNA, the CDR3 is TGTGCCAGCAGCTTAGTGGGACTAGCGGTATTTTTCACAGATACGCAGTATTTT. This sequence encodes CASSLVGLAVFFTDTQYF. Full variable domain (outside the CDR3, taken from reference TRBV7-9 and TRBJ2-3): DTGVSQNPRHKITKRGQNVTFRCDPISEHNRLYWYRQTLGQGPEFLTYFQNEAQLEKSRLLSDRFSAERPKGSFSTLEIQRTEQGDSAMYLCASSLVGLAVFFTDTQYFGPGTRLTVL.

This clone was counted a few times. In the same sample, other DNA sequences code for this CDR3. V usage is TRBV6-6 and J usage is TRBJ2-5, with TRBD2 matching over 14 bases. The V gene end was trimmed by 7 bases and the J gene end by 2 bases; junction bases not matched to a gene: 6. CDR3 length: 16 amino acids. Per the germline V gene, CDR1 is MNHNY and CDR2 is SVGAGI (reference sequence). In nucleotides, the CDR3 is TGTGCCAGCATCCGACTAGCGGGGGGGCAACAAGAGACCCAGTACTTC. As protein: CASIRLAGGQQETQYF.

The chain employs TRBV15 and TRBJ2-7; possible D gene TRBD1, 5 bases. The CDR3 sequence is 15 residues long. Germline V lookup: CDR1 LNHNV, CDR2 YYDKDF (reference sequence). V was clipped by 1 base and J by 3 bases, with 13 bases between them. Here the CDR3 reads CATSRGSGLGYEQYF. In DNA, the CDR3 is TGTGCCACCAGCAGAGGGTCAGGGTTAGGCTACGAGCAGTACTTC.

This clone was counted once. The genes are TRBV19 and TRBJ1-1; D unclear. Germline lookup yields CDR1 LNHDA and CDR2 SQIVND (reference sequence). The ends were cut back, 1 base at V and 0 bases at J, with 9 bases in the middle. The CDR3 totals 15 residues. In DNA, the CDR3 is TGTGCCAGTAGTATAGTATTTGGAATGAACACTGAAGCTTTCTTT. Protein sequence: CASSIVFGMNTEAFF.

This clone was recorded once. The CDR3 DNA is TGCGCCAGCAGCCAAGATCTGGGTGATTTTGGCGCAGGACCAAATGAAAAACTGTTTTTT. This sequence encodes CASSQDLGDFGAGPNEKLFF. This chain uses TRBV4-3 with TRBJ1-4, with no clear D. Germline values: CDR1 LGHNA, CDR2 YSLEER. The CDR3 is made up of 20 amino acids. Trimming took 0 bases from V and 5 from J, leaving 25 bases between them.

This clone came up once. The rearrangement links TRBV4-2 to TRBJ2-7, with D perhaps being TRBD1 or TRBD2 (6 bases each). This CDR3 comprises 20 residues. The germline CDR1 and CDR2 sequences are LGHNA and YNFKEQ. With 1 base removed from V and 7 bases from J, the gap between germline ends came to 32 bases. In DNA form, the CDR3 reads TGTGCCAGCAGCCAAGTTTTCCCGACCGAGGGGGGTGGTGACATTGATGAGCAGTACTTC. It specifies CASSQVFPTEGGGDIDEQYF.

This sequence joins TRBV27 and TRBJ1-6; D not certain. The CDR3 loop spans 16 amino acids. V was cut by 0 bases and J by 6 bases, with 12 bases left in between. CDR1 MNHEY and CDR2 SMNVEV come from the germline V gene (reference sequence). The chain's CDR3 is CASSLSFIGVNSPLHF. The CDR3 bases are TGTGCCAGCAGTTTATCTTTCATTGGTGTTAATTCACCCCTCCACTTT.